Below, 22 T cell receptor beta chains from the same sample are listed, as sequenced in a study of blood T cells in healthy people across ages. It was with a sample-barcoded 5' primer and a J-beta primer mix that a second PCR of roughly 6 to 12 cycles was run. TCRdb itself ran the 5' RACE reads through MiXCR, one entry per CDR3 protein. The data hold roughly 1,800,000 distinct CDR3 sequences, with roughly 49% observed a single time. Sequenced input: blood. The receptor source for this set is a woman aged 40 to 55 in good health.

This clonotype has more than one count but fewer than ten. CDR3 protein: CASSLWDRPYEQYF. The CDR3 nucleotides read TGTGCCAGCAGCTTATGGGACAGGCCCTACGAGCAGTACTTC. The chain is built from TRBV7-2 and TRBJ2-7, with TRBD1 matching over 8 bases. The CDR3 contains 14 residues. Germline CDR1 SGHTA, CDR2 FQGNSA. V gave up 2 bases and J gave up 2 bases; unmatched junction bases: 2.

V and J are TRBV4-2 and TRBJ1-2; D uncertain. Trimming pared 2 bases from V and 3 bases from J, leaving 10 bases between. Germline V CDR1 and CDR2: LGHNA, YNFKEQ. The CDR3 spans 14 residues. The CDR3 DNA reads TGTGCCAGCAGCCAACCGAACGGTGACTATGGCTACACCTTC. It specifies CASSQPNGDYGYTF.

This rearrangement joins TRBV27 to TRBJ2-7; D is perhaps TRBD1 (5 bases). Germline V gene sequence: CDR1 MNHEY, CDR2 SMNVEV (reference sequence). Trimming took 1 base from V and 0 from J, leaving 22 bases between them. The CDR3 extends over 19 amino acids. The CDR3 loop reads CASSLFPDQGGSFSYEQYF. Written as DNA, the CDR3 is TGTGCCAGCAGTTTATTCCCCGACCAGGGTGGGTCGTTCTCCTACGAGCAGTACTTC.

CDR3 DNA: TGTGCCAGCAGTGTGCTGGCCAAAAGGGATACGCAGTATTTT. This gives the protein CASSVLAKRDTQYF. V usage is TRBV2 and J usage is TRBJ2-3; no reliable D call. The CDR3 covers 14 residues. Trimming removed 4 bases at V and 6 bases at J, with 14 bases between. Germline-derived CDR1 and CDR2 are SNHLY and FYNNEI.

J is TRBJ1-5 and V is TRBV27, with TRBD1 as a possible D gene (5 bases). The CDR3 extends over 15 amino acids. With 6 bases removed from V and 3 bases from J, the gap between germline ends came to 15 bases. Per germline, CDR1 MNHEY and CDR2 SMNVEV (reference sequence). The CDR3 sequence: CASSPGGRTNQPQHF. For the CDR3, the DNA is TGTGCCAGCAGCCCTGGGGGGAGGACCAATCAGCCCCAGCATTTT.

This clonotype was counted a few times. This sequence joins TRBV5-1 and TRBJ2-3; the D is unclear. Germline assignment: CDR1 SGHRS and CDR2 YFSETQ. The length of the CDR3 is 14 residues. Between the trimmed V and J ends, which lost 1 base and 2 bases, there was a span of 8 bases. CDR3 nucleotides: TGCGCCAGCAGCTTGTCTTTAGTCACAGATACGCAGTATTTT. It translates to CASSLSLVTDTQYF. The full variable domain, with the rest looked up from reference TRBV5-1 and TRBJ2-3, is KAGVTQTPRYLIKTRGQQVTLSCSPISGHRSVSWYQQTPGQGLQFLFEYFSETQRNKGNFPGRFSGRQFSNSRSEMNVSTLELGDSALYLCASSLSLVTDTQYFGPGTRLTVL.

The chain joins TRBV6-5 to TRBJ1-6; tentatively, D is TRBD1 (6 bases). CDR3 length equals 15 residues. Germline CDR1 reads MNHEY; CDR2 reads SVGAGI. The ends were cut back, 6 bases at V and 9 bases at J, with 18 bases in the middle. CDR3 region: CASRPPTGSSSPLHF. The CDR3 DNA reads as TGTGCCAGCAGGCCACCCACAGGGTCTAGTTCACCCCTCCACTTT.

V and J are TRBV20-1 and TRBJ2-5; possible D gene TRBD1, 6 bases. V was clipped by 0 bases and J by 2 bases, with 16 bases between them. Germline V gene sequence: CDR1 DFQATT, CDR2 SNEGSKA (reference sequence). The CDR3 sequence is 16 residues long. The CDR3 loop is CSAREGGWGKQETQYF. CDR3 nucleotides: TGCAGTGCTAGAGAAGGGGGTTGGGGGAAACAAGAGACCCAGTACTTC.

This rearrangement joins TRBV29-1 to TRBJ1-2, with a possible D match to TRBD1 (6 bases). Trimming stripped 6 bases from V and 10 bases from J, with 12 bases between. This CDR3 comprises 10 residues. The germline V gene has CDR1 SQVTM and CDR2 ANQGSEA. CDR3 region: CSVTGQTYTF. CDR3 DNA sequence: TGCAGCGTAACCGGACAGACCTACACCTTC. The full variable domain, its missing parts supplied by reference TRBV29-1 and TRBJ1-2, is SAVISQKPSRDICQRGTSLTIQCQVDSQVTMMFWYRQQPGQSLTLIATANQGSEATYESGFVIDKFPISRPNLTFSTLTVSNMSPEDSSIYLCSVTGQTYTFGSGTRLTVV.

This clonotype was seen more than once but under ten times. The chain joins TRBV5-1 to TRBJ2-7, with D maybe TRBD1 (5 bases). CDR1 and CDR2 (germline): SGHRS, YFSETQ. This CDR3 contains 15 residues. Trimming stripped 3 bases from V and 6 bases from J, with 19 bases between. The CDR3 sequence: CASSSSQAQGFEQYF. CDR3 nucleotides: TGCGCCAGCAGCTCATCACAGGCCCAGGGTTTCGAGCAGTACTTC.

The rearrangement joins TRBV7-9 to TRBJ2-5; no firm D call. V lost 4 bases and J 3 bases, leaving 12 bases between the germline ends. Germline values: CDR1 SEHNR, CDR2 FQNEAQ (reference sequence). This CDR3 spans 14 amino acids. In nucleotides, the CDR3 is TGTGCCAGCAGCTGGGTGCAGGTAGAAGAGACCCAGTACTTC. Translated: CASSWVQVEETQYF.

The chain links TRBV12-3 or TRBV12-4 to TRBJ2-7; TRBD1 is a possible D gene (6 bases). Trimming pared 6 bases from V and 2 bases from J, leaving 17 bases between. CDR3 length: 15 amino acids. The CDR3 spells CASSQGYLSPYEQYF. The CDR3 DNA reads as TGTGCCAGCAGCCAGGGGTACCTTTCCCCCTACGAGCAGTACTTC.

The CDR3 protein is CASSLRGTTTQYF. In DNA form, the CDR3 reads TGTGCCAGCAGTTTACGGGGGACGACGACGCAGTATTTT. V and J are TRBV28 and TRBJ2-3, with a weak D call TRBD2 (6 bases). Germline lookup yields CDR1 MDHEN and CDR2 SYDVKM. V lost 2 bases and J lost 9, with 12 bases in between. The CDR3 runs to 13 residues.

This clonotype appeared once. A junction end diverges from the germline sequence, so it may reflect a read error. The chain links TRBV4-3 to TRBJ2-3; TRBD2 matches 7 bases. This CDR3 is 17 amino acids long. Germline values: CDR1 LGHNA, CDR2 YSLEER. The CDR3 DNA reads as TGCGCCTGCAGCCAACGCCCGGTGGGACTACGGTCAGATACGCAGTATTTT. It encodes CACSQRPVGLRSDTQYF.

This chain connects TRBV20-1 to TRBJ2-3, with TRBD2 matching over 10 bases. The germline V gene encodes CDR1 DFQATT and CDR2 SNEGSKA (reference sequence). V was clipped by 7 bases and J by 2 bases; unmatched bases: 12. This CDR3 contains 16 residues. The chain's CDR3 is CSGDRMGTSDTDTQYF. The CDR3 DNA is TGCAGTGGTGACAGGATGGGGACTAGCGACACAGATACGCAGTATTTT.

This clonotype came up once. This chain links TRBV6-2 or TRBV6-3 with TRBJ2-5, with 12 bases fitting TRBD1. V lost 5 bases to trimming and J lost 2 bases; unmatched junction nucleotides: 3. Germline V gives CDR1 MNHEY, CDR2 SVGEGT. The CDR3 length is 15 residues. The CDR3 is CASSKGQGAQETQYF. The CDR3, as DNA: TGTGCCAGCAGTAAGGGACAGGGGGCTCAAGAGACCCAGTACTTC.

The chain uses TRBV28 and TRBJ2-5, with 7 bases identical to TRBD1. The CDR3 is made up of 14 amino acids. CDR1 MDHEN and CDR2 SYDVKM come from the germline V gene. V dropped 2 bases and J dropped 9; count of bases not matched to a gene: 9. The CDR3 nucleotides read TGTGCCAGCAGTTTAATACGGACAGGAGCCCCCCAGTACTTC. It yields the protein CASSLIRTGAPQYF.

The V call is TRBV27, the J call TRBJ2-7; 7 nucleotides match TRBD2. CDR3 size: 14 residues. After removal of 5 bases from V and 2 bases from J, the junction contained 6 bases not matched to a gene. Germline V gene data show CDR1 as MNHEY and CDR2 as SMNVEV (reference sequence). The CDR3 region is CASSAWGGPYEQYF. The CDR3 region has the DNA TGTGCCAGCAGTGCGTGGGGGGGACCCTACGAGCAGTACTTC.

The rearrangement uses TRBV20-1 and TRBJ2-7; 11 bases fit TRBD2. The CDR3 length is 17 residues. Germline CDR1 reads DFQATT; CDR2 reads SNEGSKA (reference sequence). After removal of 5 bases from V and 4 bases from J, the junction contained 16 bases not matched to a gene. For the CDR3, the DNA is TGCAGTGCTGACGATAGTCTAGCGGGGGGCCCCGTTTACGAGCAGTACTTC. Its protein is CSADDSLAGGPVYEQYF.

This sequence joins TRBV6-2 or TRBV6-3 and TRBJ1-5; the D is unclear. CDR1 MNHEY and CDR2 SVGEGT come from the germline V gene. V lost 11 bases and J lost 4, with 15 bases in between. The CDR3 extends over 13 amino acids. In DNA, the CDR3 is TGTGCCTGCAAGGCGGCCATTAATCAGCCCCAGCATTTT. It encodes CACKAAINQPQHF.

The V and J genes are TRBV5-1 and TRBJ2-4, with a weak D call TRBD2 (5 bases). V was trimmed by 3 bases and J by 6 bases, leaving 16 bases between them. Germline CDR1 SGHRS, CDR2 YFSETQ. There are 15 residues in the CDR3. The CDR3 nucleotides read TGCGCCAGCAGCTCCGACGGGATCAGTGCAAACATTCAGTACTTC. It codes for CASSSDGISANIQYF.

This clonotype was seen a few times. The genes are TRBV5-1 and TRBJ2-3; D not resolved. The germline CDR1 and CDR2 sequences are SGHRS and YFSETQ. Trimming removed 4 bases at V and 2 bases at J, with 11 bases between. This CDR3 is 14 amino acids long. Written as DNA, the CDR3 is TGCGCCAGCAGCGACCGACGGACCACAGATACGCAGTATTTT. Its protein product is CASSDRRTTDTQYF. The variable domain in full, with the rest retrieved from reference TRBV5-1 and TRBJ2-3, is KAGVTQTPRYLIKTRGQQVTLSCSPISGHRSVSWYQQTPGQGLQFLFEYFSETQRNKGNFPGRFSGRQFSNSRSEMNVSTLELGDSALYLCASSDRRTTDTQYFGPGTRLTVL.